This TCR beta chain was obtained from a study of cytomegalovirus exposure and HLA in healthy donors. Germline V gives CDR1 SGHAT, CDR2 FQNNGV. The ends lost 8 bases at V and 4 bases at J; junction bases unmatched: 1. The CDR3 sequence is 13 residues long. Primers for the PCR totalled 60 Vbeta and 13 Jbeta. Assay: immunoSEQ multiplex PCR; the TCRdb copy retains only in-frame clones and omits some. The sample records about 120,000 clones, 70% to 80% being singletons. This clone was detected only a few times. No antigen is known for it. General study results and limits: In a later analysis, TCR association rates varied by HLA locus: DRB1 most, HLA-C fewest. Analysis performed later found 15,000 or so TCR beta sequences associated with HLA alleles at 0.05 false discovery rate. Relative to the approximately 670-donor mean, N-insertions were reportedly fewer in an Asian-associated ancestry cluster in a later analysis. The listing of 150 to 200 TCR beta chains classed them as cytomegalovirus-associated.

The V and J genes are TRBV11-2 and TRBJ2-5; 13 nucleotides align to TRBD2. The TCR comes from a man aged 50 or older in good health and CMV-seropositive. Sequencing input: PBMCs. CDR3 DNA: TGTGCCAGCCGACTAGCGGGGGGAGAGACCCAGTACTTC. This sequence encodes CASRLAGGETQYF.